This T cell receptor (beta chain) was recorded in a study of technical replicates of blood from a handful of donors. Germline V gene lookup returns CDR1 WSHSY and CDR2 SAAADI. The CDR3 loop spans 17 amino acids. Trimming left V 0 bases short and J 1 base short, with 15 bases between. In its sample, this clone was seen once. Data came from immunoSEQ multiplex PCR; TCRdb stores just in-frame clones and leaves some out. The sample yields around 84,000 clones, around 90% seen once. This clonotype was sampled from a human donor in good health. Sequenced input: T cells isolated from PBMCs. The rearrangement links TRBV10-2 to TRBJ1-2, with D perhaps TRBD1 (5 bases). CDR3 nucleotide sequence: TGCGCCAGCAGTGAGTCGACTCAGGGTGAGGATAACTATGGCTACACCTTC. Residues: CASSESTQGEDNYGYTF.